The 23 T cell receptor beta chains presented below share a single source sample, sequenced in a study of shared clonotypes between healthy human individuals. Data came from immunoSEQ multiplex PCR; TCRdb stores just in-frame clones and leaves some out. The data contain 2,500,000 or so clones, 80% to 95% of them seen just once; the ten biggest clones take up approximately 0.36%. Specimen: naive CD4+ T cells from PBMCs. Specified subset: CD45RA+ positively selected. Receptors were obtained from a young man in good health. Some clones in this sample may be carry-over from other donors' samples.

The chain joins TRBV4-2 to TRBJ1-2, with 11 bases that match TRBD1. This CDR3 has 17 residues. Germline V gene data show CDR1 as LGHNA and CDR2 as YNFKEQ. V was clipped by 0 bases and J by 8 bases; unmatched bases: 11. CDR3 loop: CASSQDLGQGALGGYTF. The DNA of the CDR3 is TGTGCCAGCAGCCAAGATCTCGGACAGGGGGCTCTCGGCGGCTACACCTTC.

The chain has TRBV27 and TRBJ2-3; 8 nucleotides agree with TRBD1. V lost 1 base to trimming and J lost 2 bases; unmatched junction nucleotides: 11. Germline assignment: CDR1 MNHEY and CDR2 SMNVEV (reference sequence). The CDR3 has 18 residues. The CDR3, as DNA: TGTGCCAGCAGTTTATTCCTGGGGAACAGGGGGTACACAGATACGCAGTATTTT. This sequence encodes CASSLFLGNRGYTDTQYF.

The rearrangement links TRBV30 to TRBJ1-1; D gene uncertain. Germline V lookup: CDR1 GTSNPN, CDR2 SVGIG (reference sequence). V was cut by 2 bases and J by 0 bases, with 7 bases left in between. The CDR3 covers 13 residues. The CDR3 sequence is CAWSLGMNTEAFF. The CDR3 DNA reads TGTGCCTGGAGTTTAGGGATGAACACTGAAGCTTTCTTT.

V gene TRBV12-5 combines with J gene TRBJ2-4; 7 bases map to TRBD1. The CDR3 has 13 amino acids. Germline values: CDR1 LGHNT, CDR2 FRNRAP. Trimming took 2 bases from V and 7 from J; bases not matched to a gene: 2. CDR3 loop: CASGLTGENIQYF. For the CDR3, the DNA is TGTGCTAGTGGTTTGACAGGGGAGAACATTCAGTACTTC. Variable domain in full (rest from reference TRBV12-5 and TRBJ2-4): DARVTQTPRHKVTEMGQEVTMRCQPILGHNTVFWYRQTMMQGLELLAYFRNRAPLDDSGMPKDRFSAEMPDATLATLKIQPSEPRDSAVYFCASGLTGENIQYFGAGTRLSVL.

With respect to this clone: Other DNA sequences within the sample encode an identical CDR3. V is TRBV28 and J is TRBJ2-2; D is possibly TRBD1 or TRBD2 (6 bases each). V lost 9 bases to trimming and J lost 2 bases, with 10 bases between them. The CDR3 is made up of 13 amino acids. CDR1 MDHEN and CDR2 SYDVKM come from the germline V gene. The CDR3 sequence is CASKGGNTGELFF. The CDR3 DNA is TGTGCCAGTAAGGGGGGAAACACCGGGGAGCTGTTTTTT.

V and J are TRBV19 and TRBJ2-3; TRBD1 might be the D (5 bases). The V gene's germline CDR1 is LNHDA and CDR2 SQIVND (reference sequence). There are 15 residues in the CDR3. With 5 bases removed from V and 0 bases from J, the gap between germline ends came to 12 bases. The CDR3 nucleotides read TGTGCCAGTAGTCAAGGGGTCGGGAGCACAGATACGCAGTATTTT. Translated, it gives CASSQGVGSTDTQYF.

V usage is TRBV6-1 and J usage is TRBJ2-1; D uncertain. The V end lost 4 bases, the J end lost 0 bases, and 16 bases lay between the germline ends. The CDR3 is 17 amino acids. The germline V gene encodes CDR1 MNHNS and CDR2 SASEGT. The CDR3 here is CASSGTLGSISYNEQFF. The CDR3 DNA follows: TGTGCCAGCAGTGGTACGCTGGGATCAATCTCCTACAATGAGCAGTTCTTC.

This clone was detected once. This rearrangement joins TRBV9 to TRBJ2-3; D is uncertain. Germline CDR1 SGDLS, CDR2 YYNGEE. Trimming took 4 bases from V and 0 from J, leaving 9 bases between them. The CDR3 runs 14 residues. CDR3 nucleotides: TGTGCCAGCAGCATTCCCTCTAGCACAGATACGCAGTATTTT. Protein: CASSIPSSTDTQYF.

This sequence joins TRBV28 and TRBJ2-7; D is perhaps TRBD2 (6 bases). The CDR3 runs 15 residues. The V gene lost 7 bases and the J gene lost 3 bases, with 19 bases spanning the gap. Per germline, CDR1 MDHEN and CDR2 SYDVKM. The CDR3 loop reads CASTPRGTGVYEQYF. The CDR3 nucleotides are TGTGCCAGCACCCCTCGGGGGACGGGCGTCTACGAGCAGTACTTC.

This clone was seen only a few times. The gene calls are TRBV9 and TRBJ1-5; no reliable D call. V gave up 3 bases and J gave up 9 bases, with 13 bases separating them. Germline V lookup: CDR1 SGDLS, CDR2 YYNGEE. This CDR3 has 13 amino acids. CDR3 protein: CASSGRSGAPQHF. The CDR3 coding sequence is TGTGCCAGCAGCGGAAGATCAGGTGCGCCCCAGCATTTT.

The chain recombines TRBV27 with TRBJ1-2, with TRBD1 matching 10 bases. The CDR3 totals 15 residues. J was trimmed by 8 bases and V by 5 bases; bases with no gene match: 11. In germline, CDR1 is MNHEY, CDR2 SMNVEV (reference sequence). The chain's CDR3 is CASSRQGAVVGGYTF. CDR3 sequence (DNA): TGTGCCAGCAGTAGACAGGGGGCGGTCGTAGGGGGCTACACCTTC.

V usage is TRBV4-1 and J usage is TRBJ2-1; TRBD2 agrees at 7 bases. V dropped 1 base and J dropped 9; count of bases not matched to a gene: 6. The CDR3 is 14 amino acids. From germline, CDR1 is MGHRA and CDR2 YSYEKL. For the CDR3, the DNA is TGCGCCAGCAGCCAAGGGCGGGAGACCGCTGAGCAGTTCTTC. This encodes CASSQGRETAEQFF.

The chain employs TRBV11-2 and TRBJ2-7, with 11 bases fitting TRBD1. The trim removed 4 bases at V and 2 bases at J, leaving 1 base unmatched. Per the germline V gene, CDR1 is SGHAT and CDR2 is FQNNGV. CDR3 size: 14 residues. DNA for the CDR3: TGTGCCAGCAGCTGGGGACAGGGGGCCTACGAGCAGTACTTC. Its protein product is CASSWGQGAYEQYF. The whole variable domain, filled in from reference TRBV11-2 and TRBJ2-7, reads EAGVAQSPRYKIIEKRQSVAFWCNPISGHATLYWYQQILGQGPKLLIQFQNNGVVDDSQLPKDRFSAERLKGVDSTLKIQPAKLEDSAVYLCASSWGQGAYEQYFGPGTRLTVT.

V and J are TRBV7-9 and TRBJ2-4, with 11 bases matching TRBD2. CDR3 length equals 18 residues. The ends lost 1 base at V and 7 bases at J; junction bases unmatched: 12. CDR1 and CDR2 from the germline V gene are SEHNR and FQNEAQ (reference sequence). The CDR3 bases are TGTGCCAGCAGCTTAGGAGCTAGCGGGAGGCTTTTGAGTAACATTCAGTACTTC. Translation gives CASSLGASGRLLSNIQYF. Full variable domain (missing parts from reference TRBV7-9 and TRBJ2-4): DTGVSQNPRHKITKRGQNVTFRCDPISEHNRLYWYRQTLGQGPEFLTYFQNEAQLEKSRLLSDRFSAERPKGSFSTLEIQRTEQGDSAMYLCASSLGASGRLLSNIQYFGAGTRLSVL.

V is TRBV5-4 and J is TRBJ1-3; possible D gene TRBD1, 6 bases. The CDR3 runs 14 residues. Deletions cut 1 base from V and 7 bases from J, with 12 bases between. The germline CDR1 and CDR2 sequences are SGHNT and YYREEE (reference sequence). In DNA, the CDR3 is TGTGCCAGCAGCTTGACAGGGTCTCGGAACACCATATATTTT. Amino acids: CASSLTGSRNTIYF.

This chain links TRBV27 with TRBJ2-2; D ambiguous. The CDR3 runs 15 residues. V lost 3 bases and J 1 base, leaving 9 bases between the germline ends. Germline values: CDR1 MNHEY, CDR2 SMNVEV (reference sequence). The CDR3 bases are TGTGCCAGCAGTTTTTTGGGTAGGAACACCGGGGAGCTGTTTTTT. Translating it yields CASSFLGRNTGELFF.

The J gene is TRBJ2-1, the V gene TRBV5-1, with no clear D. CDR3 size: 12 residues. Trimming took 2 bases from V and 8 from J, leaving 8 bases between them. CDR1 and CDR2 (germline): SGHRS, YFSETQ. The CDR3 bases are TGCGCCAGCAGCTTACTTACAGATGAGCAGTTCTTC. Its protein is CASSLLTDEQFF.

This chain links TRBV6-5 with TRBJ2-7, with D perhaps being TRBD1 or TRBD2 (6 bases each). The CDR3 is 14 amino acids. In germline, CDR1 is MNHEY, CDR2 SVGAGI. The V gene lost 7 bases and the J gene lost 2 bases, with 15 bases spanning the gap. CDR3 coding DNA: TGTGCCAGCAAACTACGGGGGCTAGCCTACGAGCAGTACTTC. As protein: CASKLRGLAYEQYF.

This clone was seen a handful of times. The chain links TRBV14 to TRBJ2-7; the match to TRBD1 covers 8 bases. V lost 6 bases, J lost 2 bases, and 6 bases stayed unmatched. Germline V gene lookup returns CDR1 SGHDN and CDR2 FVKESK. The CDR3 totals 14 residues. CDR3 loop: CASSFGQGTYEQYF. CDR3 DNA: TGTGCCAGCAGTTTCGGACAGGGTACCTACGAGCAGTACTTC.

This clone was counted a single time. The J gene is TRBJ2-6, the V gene TRBV10-3; 9 bases map to TRBD1. The germline CDR1 and CDR2 sequences are ENHRY and SYGVKD. The CDR3 has 19 residues. V trimming: 7 bases; J trimming: 0 bases; junction bases outside the gene matches: 13. CDR3 DNA sequence: TGTGCCATCACCTTCTTGGGACAGGGAACGTTCTCTGGGGCCAACGTCCTGACTTTC. Protein sequence: CAITFLGQGTFSGANVLTF.

The V call is TRBV2, the J call TRBJ2-5; TRBD1 aligns across 10 bases. The CDR3 is 14 residues long. Germline V CDR1 and CDR2: SNHLY, FYNNEI. The V segment lost 3 bases and the J segment 11 bases; nucleotides outside the gene matches: 9. The CDR3 protein is CASSDGTGAREQYF. CDR3 nucleotide sequence: TGTGCCAGCAGTGACGGGACAGGGGCTCGAGAGCAGTACTTC. The full variable domain, completed using reference TRBV2 and TRBJ2-5, is EPEVTQTPSHQVTQMGQEVILRCVPISNHLYFYWYRQILGQKVEFLVSFYNNEISEKSEIFDDQFSVERPDGSNFTLKIRSTKLEDSAMYFCASSDGTGAREQYFGPGTRLLVL.

The chain employs TRBV2 and TRBJ1-2, with D unclear. The germline V gene has CDR1 SNHLY and CDR2 FYNNEI. Trimming removed 6 bases at V and 9 bases at J, with 14 bases between. The CDR3 loop spans 12 amino acids. CDR3 nucleotide sequence: TGTGCCAGCAGGACCCTAAGTGTTAGCTACACCTTC. Translation gives CASRTLSVSYTF.

The chain carries TRBV2 and TRBJ2-5, with TRBD1 as a possible D gene (6 bases). The germline gives CDR1 SNHLY, CDR2 FYNNEI. Trimming took 10 bases from V and 2 from J, leaving 14 bases between them. This CDR3 is built from 13 residues. This chain's CDR3 is CATLQGSQETQYF. CDR3 in DNA: TGTGCCACACTACAGGGCAGTCAAGAGACCCAGTACTTC.